Listed here are 23 T cell receptor beta chains from one sample, sequenced in a study of identifying expanded T cells in peripheral blood. Measured with immunoSEQ multiplex PCR; TCRdb has only the in-frame clones, and not every one. The sample gives 85,000 to 100,000 clones, about nine tenths of which show up once; 3% to 4% is in the top ten. Input material: blood. All receptors derive from a person aged 18-70 years in good health.

The CDR3 region has the DNA TGTGCCAGTACCTCCAGACCAGGGGGACCGTATGGCTACACCTTC. It specifies CASTSRPGGPYGYTF. The chain employs TRBV19 and TRBJ1-2; 7 bases agree with TRBD1. The V gene's germline CDR1 is LNHDA and CDR2 SQIVND (reference sequence). There are 15 residues in the CDR3. The V segment lost 7 bases and the J segment 5 bases; nucleotides outside the gene matches: 13.

The CDR3 spells CASSSRGRGTSGSSPGVNEQFF. The CDR3 coding sequence is TGTGCCAGCAGCTCCAGAGGGAGGGGGACTAGCGGGTCAAGCCCGGGTGTTAATGAGCAGTTCTTC. J is TRBJ2-1 and V is TRBV7-3, with TRBD2 matching 12 bases. The V gene's germline CDR1 is SGHTA and CDR2 FQGTGA. Unmatched junction bases numbered 26, after V lost 4 bases and J lost 7 bases. The CDR3 covers 22 residues. Supplemented by reference TRBV7-3 and TRBJ2-1, the full variable domain reads GAGVSQTPSNKVTEKGKYVELRCDPISGHTALYWYRQSLGQGPEFLIYFQGTGAADDSGLPNDRFFAVRPEGSVSTLKIQRTERGDSAVYLCASSSRGRGTSGSSPGVNEQFFGPGTRLTVL.

The chain couples TRBV5-6 to TRBJ1-1, with TRBD1 matching 8 bases. This CDR3 is built from 15 residues. Trimming cost V 4 bases and J 4 bases; bases outside gene matches: 9. CDR1 and CDR2 (germline): SGHDT, YYEEEE. CDR3 sequence: CASSGGQGAFTEAFF. DNA of the CDR3: TGTGCCAGCAGCGGAGGGCAGGGGGCGTTCACTGAAGCTTTCTTT.

The rearrangement links TRBV11-3 to TRBJ2-3, with TRBD2 identical over 8 bases. The CDR3 sequence is 14 residues long. Per germline, CDR1 SGHNT and CDR2 YENEEA. After removal of 5 bases from V and 4 bases from J, the junction contained 5 bases not matched to a gene. The CDR3 here is CASSPGGVADTQYF. The CDR3 DNA sequence: TGTGCCAGCAGCCCGGGGGGGGTGGCAGATACGCAGTATTTT.

The chain is built from TRBV28 and TRBJ2-3; the match to TRBD1 covers 10 bases. Germline V gives CDR1 MDHEN, CDR2 SYDVKM. With 2 bases clipped from V and 3 bases from J, the junction kept 5 bases outside the gene matches. The CDR3 extends over 16 amino acids. DNA of the CDR3: TGTGCCAGCAGTTTAATGGGACAGGGGATAACAGATACGCAGTATTTT. Protein: CASSLMGQGITDTQYF. Full variable domain (missing parts from reference TRBV28 and TRBJ2-3): DVKVTQSSRYLVKRTGEKVFLECVQDMDHENMFWYRQDPGLGLRLIYFSYDVKMKEKGDIPEGYSVSREKKERFSLILESASTNQTSMYLCASSLMGQGITDTQYFGPGTRLTVL.

Here the CDR3 reads CASSLWDRKFITSYEQYF. The DNA for the CDR3 is TGTGCCAGCAGTTTATGGGACAGGAAATTTATTACCTCCTACGAGCAGTACTTC. The rearrangement uses TRBV28 and TRBJ2-7, with TRBD1 matching over 7 bases. Germline CDR1 and CDR2: MDHEN and SYDVKM. Losses at the gene ends were 0 bases for V and 0 bases for J; bases not matched to a gene: 11. The CDR3 runs to 18 residues.

This clone occurred once. The chain couples TRBV4-2 to TRBJ1-5, with 8 positions matching TRBD1. The CDR3 is 14 amino acids. Unmatched junction bases numbered 5, after V lost 4 bases and J lost 6 bases. Looked up from germline, CDR1 is LGHNA and CDR2 is YNFKEQ. The CDR3 region is CASSPTGAGQPQHF. The CDR3 DNA is TGTGCCAGCAGCCCGACAGGGGCTGGTCAGCCCCAGCATTTT.

This rearrangement joins TRBV4-2 to TRBJ2-7; weak D call: TRBD1 (6 bases). From germline, CDR1 is LGHNA and CDR2 YNFKEQ. The CDR3 totals 14 residues. The germline V and J ends were trimmed by 4 bases and 4 bases, with 14 bases remaining between them. The CDR3 loop is CASSRGGQPYEQYF. The CDR3 DNA reads as TGTGCCAGCAGCCGCGGAGGACAGCCTTACGAGCAGTACTTC.

This clone was seen only once. The CDR3 nucleotides are TGCAGCGTTGAAGACAGGGTTGGGGAGCAGTTCTTC. Residues: CSVEDRVGEQFF. V gene TRBV29-1 combines with J gene TRBJ2-1, with D perhaps TRBD1 (5 bases). This CDR3 is 12 amino acids long. The ends were cut back, 0 bases at V and 10 bases at J, with 10 bases in the middle. Germline V gene data show CDR1 as SQVTM and CDR2 as ANQGSEA.

V is TRBV10-3 and J is TRBJ1-5; D not resolved. Germline V gives CDR1 ENHRY, CDR2 SYGVKD. The V end lost 6 bases, the J end lost 7 bases, and 13 bases lay between the germline ends. The CDR3 sequence is 13 residues long. CDR3 in amino acids: CAIRGNMIQPQHF. Written as DNA, the CDR3 is TGTGCCATCAGAGGGAACATGATACAGCCCCAGCATTTT.

This chain links TRBV2 with TRBJ1-6; D remains ambiguous. In germline, CDR1 is SNHLY, CDR2 FYNNEI. Trimming took 4 bases from V and 1 from J, leaving 5 bases between them. The length of the CDR3 is 14 residues. CDR3 sequence: CASSVGSYNSPLHF. CDR3 DNA sequence: TGTGCCAGCAGTGTAGGATCCTATAATTCACCCCTCCACTTT.

The chain employs TRBV23-1 and TRBJ1-4, with TRBD1 matching over 8 bases. TRBV23-1 is flagged as an ORF with uncertain function. The trim removed 2 bases at V and 5 bases at J, leaving 10 bases unmatched. The CDR3 contains 17 residues. CDR3 loop: CASSQPARTGINEKLFF. The CDR3 region has the DNA TGCGCCAGCAGTCAACCCGCCCGGACAGGGATAAATGAAAAACTGTTTTTT.

This sequence joins TRBV4-3 and TRBJ2-1; 11 bases fit TRBD2. This CDR3 has 20 amino acids. With 4 bases clipped from V and 0 bases from J, the junction kept 14 bases outside the gene matches. Germline V gives CDR1 LGHNA, CDR2 YSLEER. CDR3 residues: CASSPEHLAGGPSSYNEQFF. The CDR3 coding sequence is TGCGCCAGCAGCCCTGAGCATCTAGCGGGAGGCCCGAGCTCCTACAATGAGCAGTTCTTC.

V usage is TRBV9 and J usage is TRBJ2-5; D is possibly TRBD2 (6 bases). This CDR3 spans 14 amino acids. Trimming shortened V by 3 bases and J by 8 bases, and 17 bases separated the two germline ends. Germline V gene data show CDR1 as SGDLS and CDR2 as YYNGEE. CDR3 in amino acids: CASSEAGPPATQYF. CDR3 DNA: TGTGCCAGCAGCGAGGCGGGGCCGCCGGCAACCCAGTACTTC.

The chain couples TRBV28 to TRBJ2-7, with D perhaps given as TRBD1 or TRBD2 (5 bases each). The germline V and J ends were trimmed by 3 bases and 6 bases, with 12 bases remaining between them. Per the germline V gene, CDR1 is MDHEN and CDR2 is SYDVKM. There are 13 residues in the CDR3. The CDR3 nucleotides read TGTGCCAGCAGTTTTCGGGACGGTAGCGAGCAGTACTTC. Residues: CASSFRDGSEQYF.

J is TRBJ2-7 and V is TRBV25-1; D is unclear. Trimming shortened V by 6 bases and J by 3 bases, and 6 bases separated the two germline ends. CDR1 is MGHDK, CDR2 SYGVNS, per germline. The CDR3 totals 11 residues. DNA of the CDR3: TGTGCCAGCAGGGGGTTCTACGAGCAGTACTTC. Encoded protein: CASRGFYEQYF.

This clone has only one observation. The genes are TRBV28 and TRBJ2-3, with TRBD2 matching over 10 bases. CDR1 MDHEN and CDR2 SYDVKM come from the germline V gene. With 7 bases clipped from V and 3 bases from J, the junction kept 16 bases outside the gene matches. The CDR3 has 18 residues. CDR3 region: CASTRGRASGRWTDTQYF. The CDR3 nucleotides are TGTGCCAGCACACGGGGAAGGGCTAGCGGGAGATGGACAGATACGCAGTATTTT.

This chain links TRBV6-6 with TRBJ2-7, with D possibly being TRBD1 (5 bases). The CDR3 sequence is 11 residues long. V was trimmed by 10 bases and J by 2 bases, leaving 9 bases between them. CDR1 and CDR2 from the germline V gene are MNHNY and SVGAGI (reference sequence). DNA for the CDR3: TGTGCCACCACAGGAACCTACGAGCAGTACTTC. Translating it yields CATTGTYEQYF.

The gene calls are TRBV19 and TRBJ2-7; 11 positions match TRBD1. Germline V CDR1 and CDR2: LNHDA, SQIVND (reference sequence). This CDR3 is built from 16 residues. The trim removed 3 bases at V and 3 bases at J, leaving 7 bases unmatched. CDR3 loop: CASSMDTGQGVYEQYF. The CDR3 DNA sequence: TGTGCCAGTAGTATGGATACGGGACAGGGGGTCTACGAGCAGTACTTC.

The chain combines TRBV6-5 with TRBJ2-2; tentatively, D is TRBD1 (6 bases). This CDR3 comprises 14 residues. V was cut by 1 base and J by 4 bases, with 7 bases left in between. Germline values: CDR1 MNHEY, CDR2 SVGAGI. The CDR3 bases are TGTGCCAGCAGTTACTTCAGGGGCACCGGGGAGCTGTTTTTT. It encodes CASSYFRGTGELFF.

In this sample, this clone turned up many times. The chain recombines TRBV6-1 with TRBJ2-2, with TRBD2 as a possible D gene (6 bases). The V end lost 3 bases, the J end lost 5 bases, and 10 bases lay between the germline ends. Germline CDR1 MNHNS, CDR2 SASEGT. The CDR3 covers 14 residues. CDR3 in DNA: TGTGCCAGCAGTGACAGGGAGGAGACCGGGGAGCTGTTTTTT. Amino acid sequence: CASSDREETGELFF.

The chain joins TRBV15 to TRBJ2-6; TRBD1 aligns across 11 bases. Unmatched junction bases numbered 13, after V lost 3 bases and J lost 0 bases. This CDR3 has 21 residues. From germline, CDR1 is LNHNV and CDR2 YYDKDF (reference sequence). The CDR3 spells CATSSPGTGGYTSSGANVLTF. The DNA for the CDR3 is TGTGCCACCAGCAGTCCCGGGACAGGGGGATACACCAGCTCTGGGGCCAACGTCCTGACTTTC.

V is TRBV19 and J is TRBJ2-5; 15 bases fit TRBD2. CDR1 and CDR2 (germline): LNHDA, SQIVND (reference sequence). The CDR3 has 16 amino acids. V was clipped by 7 bases and J by 2 bases; unmatched bases: 5. The CDR3: CASTPGLAGGQETQYF. CDR3 sequence (DNA): TGTGCCAGTACCCCGGGACTAGCGGGGGGTCAAGAGACCCAGTACTTC.